The rows below give T cell receptor beta chains drawn from one sample of a study of CD8 T cells in Susac syndrome. TCRdb itself ran the immunoSEQ multiplex PCR reads through MiXCR, one entry per CDR3 protein. The sample has 200,000 or so distinct CDR3 sequences, 80% to 95% seen once. What was sequenced was CD8+ T cells from PBMCs. These receptors were obtained from a human donor with multiple sclerosis. CDR3s include the opening cysteine and the closing phenylalanine or tryptophan. The D gene is left open where the match is weak. Expanded clones get a size class; other rows say once, few or many, or leave the size out.

.	.	TRBJ2-5	TRBV7-9	CASSFWGDETQYF	TGTGCCAGCAGCTTCTGGGGGGACGAGACCCAGTACTTC
.	TRBD2	TRBJ2-3	TRBV7-9	CASSRGLAGLTDTQYF	TGTGCCAGCAGCAGGGGACTAGCGGGCCTCACAGATACGCAGTATTTT
.	.	TRBJ1-6	TRBV13	CASSLQGRNSPLHF	TGTGCCAGCAGCCTACAGGGACGTAATTCACCCCTCCACTTT
.	.	TRBJ2-3	TRBV10-3	CAIATHGSSTDTQYF	TGTGCCATCGCTACCCATGGAAGTAGCACAGATACGCAGTATTTT
.	.	TRBJ2-2	TRBV6-5	CASSYWGGTNTGELFF	TGTGCCAGCAGTTACTGGGGCGGGACGAACACCGGGGAGCTGTTTTTT
.	TRBD1	TRBJ1-2	TRBV9	CASSGTGGPYGYTF	TGTGCCAGCAGCGGCACAGGGGGCCCTTATGGCTACACCTTC
.	TRBD2	TRBJ2-5	TRBV9	CASSSEGAGGLSETQYF	TGTGCCAGCAGCAGCGAGGGAGCGGGGGGGCTGTCGGAGACCCAGTACTTC
.	.	TRBJ2-2	TRBV2	CATAEKGTGELFF	TGTGCCACCGCAGAGAAAGGCACCGGGGAGCTGTTTTTT
.	TRBD2	TRBJ2-1	TRBV29-1	CSAPKGREADNEQFF	TGCAGCGCCCCAAAAGGGCGGGAGGCAGACAATGAGCAGTTCTTC
.	TRBD2	TRBJ2-2	TRBV15	CATSRLAGGPPNTGELFF	TGTGCCACCAGCAGACTAGCGGGAGGGCCCCCGAACACCGGGGAGCTGTTTTTT
.	TRBD2	TRBJ2-1	TRBV7-2	CASSWQGLAGRVRNEQFF	TGTGCCAGCAGCTGGCAGGGACTAGCGGGAAGAGTAAGGAATGAGCAGTTCTTC
.	.	TRBJ2-7	TRBV30	CAWIRTEDPYEQYF	TGTGCCTGGATTAGGACAGAGGACCCCTACGAGCAGTACTTC
once	.	TRBJ2-3	TRBV29-1	CSVESGGADTQYF	TGCAGCGTTGAAAGCGGTGGAGCTGATACGCAGTATTTT
.	TRBD1	TRBJ2-7	TRBV4-3	CASSQEGGLVTEQYF	TGCGCCAGCAGCCAAGAAGGGGGCCTCGTGACCGAGCAGTACTTC
.	TRBD1	TRBJ2-7	TRBV10-3	CAISVHRGISYEQYF	TGTGCCATCAGTGTGCACAGGGGGATCTCCTACGAGCAGTACTTC
.	.	TRBJ2-6	TRBV7-9	CASSPLPATRAGANVLTF	TGTGCCAGCAGCCCCCTCCCGGCGACGCGAGCTGGGGCCAACGTCCTGACTTTC
.	.	TRBJ1-5	TRBV6-5	CASSRGPNSNQPQHF	TGTGCCAGCAGCAGAGGACCGAATTCCAATCAGCCCCAGCATTTT
.	TRBD1	TRBJ2-2	TRBV12-3/TRBV12-4	CASSFEQGGTGELFF	TGTGCCAGCAGTTTCGAACAGGGGGGCACCGGGGAGCTGTTTTTT
once	TRBD1	TRBJ2-2	TRBV9	CASSRGTGAGELFF	TGTGCCAGCAGCAGGGGGACAGGGGCCGGGGAGCTGTTTTTT
.	.	TRBJ2-5	TRBV10-3	CAISDGGRMLLEETQYF	TGTGCCATCAGTGACGGGGGACGGATGTTACTGGAAGAGACCCAGTACTTC
.	TRBD1	TRBJ2-6	TRBV27	CASSPPGDRVGANVLTF	TGTGCCAGCAGTCCGCCCGGGGACAGGGTTGGGGCCAACGTCCTGACTTTC
.	.	TRBJ2-5	TRBV5-6	CASSSPTVFGFQETQYF	TGTGCCAGCAGCTCTCCTACTGTTTTTGGGTTCCAAGAGACCCAGTACTTC
.	.	TRBJ2-7	TRBV7-9	CASSLDVHYEQYF	TGTGCCAGCAGCTTAGATGTCCATTACGAGCAGTACTTC